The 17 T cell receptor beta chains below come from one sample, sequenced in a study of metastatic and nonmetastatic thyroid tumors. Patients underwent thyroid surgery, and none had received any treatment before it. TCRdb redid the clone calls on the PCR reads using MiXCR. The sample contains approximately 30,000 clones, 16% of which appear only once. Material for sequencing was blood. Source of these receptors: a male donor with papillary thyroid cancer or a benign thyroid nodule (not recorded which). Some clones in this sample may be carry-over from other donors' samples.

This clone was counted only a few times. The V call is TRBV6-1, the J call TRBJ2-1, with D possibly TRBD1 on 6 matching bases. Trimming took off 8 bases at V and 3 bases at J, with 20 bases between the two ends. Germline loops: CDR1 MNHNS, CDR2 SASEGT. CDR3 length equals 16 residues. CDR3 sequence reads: CASSLGISGHYNEQFF. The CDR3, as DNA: TGTGCCAGCTCCCTAGGTATATCGGGACACTACAATGAGCAGTTCTTC.

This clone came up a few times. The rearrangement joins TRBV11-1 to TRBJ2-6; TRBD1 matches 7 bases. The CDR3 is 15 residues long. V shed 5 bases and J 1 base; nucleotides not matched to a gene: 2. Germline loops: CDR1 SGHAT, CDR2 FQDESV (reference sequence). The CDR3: CASSAGGSGANVLTF. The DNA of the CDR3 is TGTGCCAGCAGCGCAGGGGGATCTGGGGCCAACGTCCTGACTTTC.

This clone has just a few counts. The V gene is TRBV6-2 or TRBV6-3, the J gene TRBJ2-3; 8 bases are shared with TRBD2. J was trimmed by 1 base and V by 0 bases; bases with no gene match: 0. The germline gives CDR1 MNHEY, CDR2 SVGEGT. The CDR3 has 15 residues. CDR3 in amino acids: CASSYSRGGTDTQYF. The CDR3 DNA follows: TGTGCCAGCAGTTACTCGCGGGGGGGCACAGATACGCAGTATTTT.

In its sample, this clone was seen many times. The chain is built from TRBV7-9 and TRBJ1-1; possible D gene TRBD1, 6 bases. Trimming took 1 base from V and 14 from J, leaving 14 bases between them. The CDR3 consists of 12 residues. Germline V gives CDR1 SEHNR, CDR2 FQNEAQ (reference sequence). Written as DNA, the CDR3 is TGTGCCAGCAGCTTAGGTGGTCGGACAGCATTCTTT. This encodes CASSLGGRTAFF.

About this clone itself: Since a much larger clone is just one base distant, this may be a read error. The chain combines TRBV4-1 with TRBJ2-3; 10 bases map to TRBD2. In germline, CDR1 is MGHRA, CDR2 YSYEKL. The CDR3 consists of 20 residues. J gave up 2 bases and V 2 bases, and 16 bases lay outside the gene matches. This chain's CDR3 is CASSQTVSGRALPNTDTQYF. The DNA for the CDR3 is TGCGCCAGCAGCCAAACAGTCAGCGGGAGGGCCCTACCAAACACAGATACGCAGTATTTT.

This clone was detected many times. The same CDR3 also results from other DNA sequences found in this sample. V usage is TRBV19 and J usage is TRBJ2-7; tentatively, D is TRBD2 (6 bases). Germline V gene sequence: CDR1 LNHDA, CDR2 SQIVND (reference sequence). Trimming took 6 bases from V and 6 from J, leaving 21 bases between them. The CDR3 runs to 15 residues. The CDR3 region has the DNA TGTGCCAGTAGCCCTGGTAGGAGGGAGGCGGGCGAGCAGTACTTC. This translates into CASSPGRREAGEQYF.

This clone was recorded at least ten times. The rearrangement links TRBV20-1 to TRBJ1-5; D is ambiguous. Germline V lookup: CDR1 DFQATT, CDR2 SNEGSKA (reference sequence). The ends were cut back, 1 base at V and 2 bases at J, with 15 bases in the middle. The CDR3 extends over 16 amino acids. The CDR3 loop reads CSARGVSGRGNQPQHF. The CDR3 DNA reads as TGCAGTGCTAGAGGGGTGTCGGGCCGGGGCAATCAGCCCCAGCATTTT.

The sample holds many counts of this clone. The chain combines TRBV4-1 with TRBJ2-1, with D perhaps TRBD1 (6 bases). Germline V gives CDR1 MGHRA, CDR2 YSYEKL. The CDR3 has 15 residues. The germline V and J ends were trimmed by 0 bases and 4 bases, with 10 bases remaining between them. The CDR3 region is CASSQESDSYNEQFF. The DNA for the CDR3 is TGCGCCAGCAGCCAAGAGTCGGACAGTTACAATGAGCAGTTCTTC.

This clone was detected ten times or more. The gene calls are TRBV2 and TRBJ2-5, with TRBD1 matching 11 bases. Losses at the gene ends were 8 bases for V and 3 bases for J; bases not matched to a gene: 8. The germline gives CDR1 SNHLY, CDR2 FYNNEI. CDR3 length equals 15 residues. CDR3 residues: CASFYGTGGKETQYF. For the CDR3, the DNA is TGTGCCAGCTTTTACGGGACAGGGGGTAAAGAGACCCAGTACTTC. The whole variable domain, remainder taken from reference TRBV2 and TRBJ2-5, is EPEVTQTPSHQVTQMGQEVILRCVPISNHLYFYWYRQILGQKVEFLVSFYNNEISEKSEIFDDQFSVERPDGSNFTLKIRSTKLEDSAMYFCASFYGTGGKETQYFGPGTRLLVL.

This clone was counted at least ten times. The DNA for the CDR3 is TGTGCCAGCAGCCCCTTGGATACGCAGTATTTT. This encodes CASSPLDTQYF. The chain uses TRBV7-8 and TRBJ2-3; D is unclear. The CDR3 runs 11 residues. Trimming left V 5 bases short and J 6 bases short, with 6 bases between. Germline CDR1 and CDR2: SGHVS and FQNEAQ.

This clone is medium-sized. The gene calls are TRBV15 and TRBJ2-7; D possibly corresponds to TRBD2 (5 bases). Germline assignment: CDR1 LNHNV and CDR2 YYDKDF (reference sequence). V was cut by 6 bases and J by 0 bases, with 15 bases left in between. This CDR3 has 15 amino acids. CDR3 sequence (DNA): TGTGCCACCAGTCCGCCGGGGTGGAACTCCTACGAGCAGTACTTC. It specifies CATSPPGWNSYEQYF. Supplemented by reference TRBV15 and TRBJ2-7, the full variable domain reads DAMVIQNPRYQVTQFGKPVTLSCSQTLNHNVMYWYQQKSSQAPKLLFHYYDKDFNNEADTPDNFQSRRPNTSFCFLDIRSPGLGDTAMYLCATSPPGWNSYEQYFGPGTRLTVT.

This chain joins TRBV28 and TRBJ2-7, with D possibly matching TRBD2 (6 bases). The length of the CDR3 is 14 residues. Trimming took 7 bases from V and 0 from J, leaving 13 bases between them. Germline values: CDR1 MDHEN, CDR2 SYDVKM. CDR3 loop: CASIHRGISYEQYF. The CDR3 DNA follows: TGTGCCAGCATCCATCGGGGGATCTCCTACGAGCAGTACTTC.

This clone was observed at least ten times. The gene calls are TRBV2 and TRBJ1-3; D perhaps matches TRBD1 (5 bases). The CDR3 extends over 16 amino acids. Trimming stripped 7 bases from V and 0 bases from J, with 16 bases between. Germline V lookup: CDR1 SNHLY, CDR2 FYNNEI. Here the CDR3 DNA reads TGTGCCAGCAATATCCGGACACTACTCTCTGGAAACACCATATATTTT. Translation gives CASNIRTLLSGNTIYF.

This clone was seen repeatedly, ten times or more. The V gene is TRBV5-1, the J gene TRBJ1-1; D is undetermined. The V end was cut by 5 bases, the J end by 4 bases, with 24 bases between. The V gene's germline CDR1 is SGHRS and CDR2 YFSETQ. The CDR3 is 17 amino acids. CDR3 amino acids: CASRPIFQWPGGTEAFF. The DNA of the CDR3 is TGCGCCAGCAGACCCATATTTCAGTGGCCCGGCGGCACTGAAGCTTTCTTT.

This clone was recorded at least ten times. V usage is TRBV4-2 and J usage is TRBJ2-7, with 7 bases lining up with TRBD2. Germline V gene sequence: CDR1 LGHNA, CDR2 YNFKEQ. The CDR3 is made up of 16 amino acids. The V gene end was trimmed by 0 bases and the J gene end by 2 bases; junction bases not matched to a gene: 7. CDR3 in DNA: TGTGCCAGCAGCCAAGATCTCCGAGCGGGAACCTACGAGCAGTACTTC. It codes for CASSQDLRAGTYEQYF.

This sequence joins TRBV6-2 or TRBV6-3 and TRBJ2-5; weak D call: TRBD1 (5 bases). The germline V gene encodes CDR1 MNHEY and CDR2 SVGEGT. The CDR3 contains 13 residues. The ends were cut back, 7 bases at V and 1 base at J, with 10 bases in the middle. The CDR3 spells CASTRTRQETQYF. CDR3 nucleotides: TGTGCCAGCACGAGGACACGCCAAGAGACCCAGTACTTC.

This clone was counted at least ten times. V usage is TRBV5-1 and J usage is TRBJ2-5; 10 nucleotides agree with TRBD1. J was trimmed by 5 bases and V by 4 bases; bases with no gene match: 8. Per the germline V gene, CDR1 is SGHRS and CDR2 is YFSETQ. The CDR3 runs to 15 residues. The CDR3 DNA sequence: TGCGCCAGCAGCCCGAGACAGGGGGCAGAGGAGACCCAGTACTTC. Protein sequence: CASSPRQGAEETQYF.